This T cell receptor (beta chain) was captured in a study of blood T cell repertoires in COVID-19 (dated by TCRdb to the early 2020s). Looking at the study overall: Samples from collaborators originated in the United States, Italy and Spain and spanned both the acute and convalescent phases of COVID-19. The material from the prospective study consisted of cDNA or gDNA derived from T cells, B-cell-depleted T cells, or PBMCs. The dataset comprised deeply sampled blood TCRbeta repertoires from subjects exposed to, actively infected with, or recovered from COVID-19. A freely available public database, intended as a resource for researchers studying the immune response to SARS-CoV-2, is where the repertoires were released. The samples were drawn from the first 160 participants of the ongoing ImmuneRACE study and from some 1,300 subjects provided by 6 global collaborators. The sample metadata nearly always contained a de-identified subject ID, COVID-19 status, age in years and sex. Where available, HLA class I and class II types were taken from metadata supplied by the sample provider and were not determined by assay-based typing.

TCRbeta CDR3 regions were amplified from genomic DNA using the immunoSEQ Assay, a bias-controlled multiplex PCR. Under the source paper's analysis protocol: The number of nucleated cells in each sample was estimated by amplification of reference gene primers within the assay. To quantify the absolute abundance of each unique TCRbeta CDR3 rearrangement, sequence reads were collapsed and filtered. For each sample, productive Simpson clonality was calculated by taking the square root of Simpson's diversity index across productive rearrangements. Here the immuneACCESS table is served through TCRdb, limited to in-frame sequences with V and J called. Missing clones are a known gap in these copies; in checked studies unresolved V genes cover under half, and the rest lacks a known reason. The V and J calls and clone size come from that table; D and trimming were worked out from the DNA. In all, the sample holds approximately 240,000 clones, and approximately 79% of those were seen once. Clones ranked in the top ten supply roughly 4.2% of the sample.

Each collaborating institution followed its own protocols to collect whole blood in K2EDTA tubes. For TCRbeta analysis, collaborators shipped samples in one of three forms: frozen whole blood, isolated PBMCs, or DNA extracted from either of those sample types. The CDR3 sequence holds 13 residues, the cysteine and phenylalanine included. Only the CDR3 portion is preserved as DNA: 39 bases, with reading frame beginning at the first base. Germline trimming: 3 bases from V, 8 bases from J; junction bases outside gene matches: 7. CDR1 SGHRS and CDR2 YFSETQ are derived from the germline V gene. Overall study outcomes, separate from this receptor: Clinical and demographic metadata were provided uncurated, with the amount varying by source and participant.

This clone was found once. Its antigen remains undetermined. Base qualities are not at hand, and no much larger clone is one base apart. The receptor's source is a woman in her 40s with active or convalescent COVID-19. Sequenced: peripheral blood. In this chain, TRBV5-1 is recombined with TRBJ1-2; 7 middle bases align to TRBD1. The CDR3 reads CASSYRQGEGYTF. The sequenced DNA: TGCGCCAGCAGCTATAGACAGGGAGAAGGCTACACCTTC.